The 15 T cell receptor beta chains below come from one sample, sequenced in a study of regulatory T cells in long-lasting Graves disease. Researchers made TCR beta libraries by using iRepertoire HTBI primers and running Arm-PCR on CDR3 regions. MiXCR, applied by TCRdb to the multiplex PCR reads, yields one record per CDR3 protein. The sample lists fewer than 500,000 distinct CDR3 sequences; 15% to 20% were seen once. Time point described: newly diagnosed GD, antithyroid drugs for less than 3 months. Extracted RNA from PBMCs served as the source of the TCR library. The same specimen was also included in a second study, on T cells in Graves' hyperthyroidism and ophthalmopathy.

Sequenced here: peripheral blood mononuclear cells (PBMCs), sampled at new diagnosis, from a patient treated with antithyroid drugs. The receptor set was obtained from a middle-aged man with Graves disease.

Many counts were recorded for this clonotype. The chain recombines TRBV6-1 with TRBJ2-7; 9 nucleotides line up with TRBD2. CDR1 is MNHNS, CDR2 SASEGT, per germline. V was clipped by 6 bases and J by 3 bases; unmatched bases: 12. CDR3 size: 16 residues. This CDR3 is CASRGPSGKRGYEQYF. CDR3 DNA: TGTGCCAGCAGAGGCCCTAGCGGGAAGAGGGGCTACGAGCAGTACTTC.

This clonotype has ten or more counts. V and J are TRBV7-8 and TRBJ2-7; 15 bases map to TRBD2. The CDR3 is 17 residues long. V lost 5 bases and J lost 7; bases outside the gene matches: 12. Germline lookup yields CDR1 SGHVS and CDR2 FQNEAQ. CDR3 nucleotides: TGTGCCAGCAGCGCCGGGACTAGCGGGAGGTACCGGCGGGAGCAGTACTTC. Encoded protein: CASSAGTSGRYRREQYF.

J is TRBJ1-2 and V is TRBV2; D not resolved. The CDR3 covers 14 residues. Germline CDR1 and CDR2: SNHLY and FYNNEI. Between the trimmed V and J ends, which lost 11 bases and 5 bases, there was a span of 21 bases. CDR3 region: CAGLIFGDGYGYTF. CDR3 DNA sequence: TGTGCCGGGCTAATCTTCGGCGATGGGTATGGCTACACCTTC.

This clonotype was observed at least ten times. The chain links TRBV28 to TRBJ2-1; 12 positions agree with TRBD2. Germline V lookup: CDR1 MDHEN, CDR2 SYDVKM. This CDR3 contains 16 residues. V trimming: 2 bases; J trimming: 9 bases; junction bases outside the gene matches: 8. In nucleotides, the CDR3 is TGTGCCAGCAGTTTAATGACTAGCGGGAGAATCGGTGAGCAGTTCTTC. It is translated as CASSLMTSGRIGEQFF.

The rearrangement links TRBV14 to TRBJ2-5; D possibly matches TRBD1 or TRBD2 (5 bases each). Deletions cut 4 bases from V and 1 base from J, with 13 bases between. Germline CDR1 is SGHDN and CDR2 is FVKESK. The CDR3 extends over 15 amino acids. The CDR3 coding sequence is TGTGCCAGCAGCCGGGACCGTACCCGCCAAGAGACCCAGTACTTC. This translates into CASSRDRTRQETQYF.

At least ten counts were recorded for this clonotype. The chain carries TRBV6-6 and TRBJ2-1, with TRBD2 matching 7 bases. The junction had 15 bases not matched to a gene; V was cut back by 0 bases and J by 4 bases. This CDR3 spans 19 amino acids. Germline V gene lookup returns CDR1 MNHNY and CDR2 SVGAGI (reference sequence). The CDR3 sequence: CASSYSGGGPRSGYNEQFF. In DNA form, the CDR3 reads TGTGCCAGCAGTTACTCGGGCGGGGGACCTCGATCGGGGTACAATGAGCAGTTCTTC.

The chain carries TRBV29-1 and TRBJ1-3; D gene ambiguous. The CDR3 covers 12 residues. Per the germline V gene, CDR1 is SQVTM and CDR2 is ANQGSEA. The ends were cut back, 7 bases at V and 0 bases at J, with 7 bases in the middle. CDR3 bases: TGCAGCGCGGGCCACTCTGGAAACACCATATATTTT. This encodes CSAGHSGNTIYF.

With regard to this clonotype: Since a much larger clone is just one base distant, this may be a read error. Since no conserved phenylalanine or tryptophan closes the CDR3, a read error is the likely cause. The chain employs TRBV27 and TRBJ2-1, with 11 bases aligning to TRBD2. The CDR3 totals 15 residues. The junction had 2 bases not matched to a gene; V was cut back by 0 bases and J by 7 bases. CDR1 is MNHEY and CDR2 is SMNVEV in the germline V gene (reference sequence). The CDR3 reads CASSLSSGRVNEQFL. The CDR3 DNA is TGTGCCAGCAGTTTATCTAGCGGGAGGGTAAATGAGCAGTTCCTC.

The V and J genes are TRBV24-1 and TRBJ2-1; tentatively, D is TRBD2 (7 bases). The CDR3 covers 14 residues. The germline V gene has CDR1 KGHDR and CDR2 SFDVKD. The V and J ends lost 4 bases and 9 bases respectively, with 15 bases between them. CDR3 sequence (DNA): TGTGCCACCAGTGAAGCCGGGGGGCGGGGTGAGCAGTTCTTC. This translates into CATSEAGGRGEQFF.

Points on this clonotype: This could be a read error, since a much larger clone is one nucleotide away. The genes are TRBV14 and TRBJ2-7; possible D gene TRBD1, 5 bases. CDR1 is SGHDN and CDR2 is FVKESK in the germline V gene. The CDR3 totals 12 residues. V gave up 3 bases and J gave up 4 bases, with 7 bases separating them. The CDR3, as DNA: TGTGCCAGCAGCCATCAGGGATACGAGCAGTACTTC. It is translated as CASSHQGYEQYF.

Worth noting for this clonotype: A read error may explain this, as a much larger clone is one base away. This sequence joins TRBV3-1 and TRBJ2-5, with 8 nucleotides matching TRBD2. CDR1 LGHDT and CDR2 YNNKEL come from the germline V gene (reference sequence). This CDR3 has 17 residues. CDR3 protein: CTSSQDGTGGPGETQYF. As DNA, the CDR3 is TGTACCAGCAGCCAAGATGGTACGGGAGGGCCGGGAGAGACCCAGTACTTC.

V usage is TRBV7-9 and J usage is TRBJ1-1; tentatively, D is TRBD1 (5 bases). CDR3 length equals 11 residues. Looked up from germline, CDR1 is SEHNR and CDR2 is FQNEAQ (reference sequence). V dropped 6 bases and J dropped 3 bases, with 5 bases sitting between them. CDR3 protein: CASRQDTEAFF. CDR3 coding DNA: TGTGCCAGCAGACAGGACACTGAAGCTTTCTTT.

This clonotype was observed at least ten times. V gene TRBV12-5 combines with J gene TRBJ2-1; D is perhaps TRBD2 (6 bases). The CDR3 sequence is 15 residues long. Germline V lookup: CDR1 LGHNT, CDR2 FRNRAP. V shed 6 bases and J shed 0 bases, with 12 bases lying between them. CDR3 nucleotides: TGTGCTAGTGGCTCCGGGAGAAACTCCTACAATGAGCAGTTCTTC. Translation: CASGSGRNSYNEQFF.

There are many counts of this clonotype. CDR3 residues: CASSGTGVTGELFF. In DNA form, the CDR3 reads TGTGCCAGCTCAGGGACGGGAGTCACCGGGGAGCTGTTTTTT. V gene TRBV18 combines with J gene TRBJ2-2, with D possibly being TRBD2 (6 bases). Germline V gene data show CDR1 as KGHSH and CDR2 as LQKENI. CDR3 length: 14 residues. The V gene lost 5 bases and the J gene lost 4 bases, with 11 bases spanning the gap.

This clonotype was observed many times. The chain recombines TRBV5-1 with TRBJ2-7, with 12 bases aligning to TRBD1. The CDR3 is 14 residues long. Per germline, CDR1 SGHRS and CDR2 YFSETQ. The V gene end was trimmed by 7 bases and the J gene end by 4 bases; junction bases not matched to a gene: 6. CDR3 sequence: CASREGQGAYEQYF. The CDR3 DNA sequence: TGCGCCAGCCGAGAGGGACAGGGGGCGTACGAGCAGTACTTC.